Presented here are 24 T cell receptor beta chains from one specimen sequenced in a study of cytomegalovirus exposure and HLA in healthy donors. Both 60 Vbeta primers and 13 Jbeta primers went into the PCR. Assay: immunoSEQ multiplex PCR; the TCRdb copy retains only in-frame clones and omits some. The data show about 130,000 clones, around 80% seen once. Sequenced material: PBMCs. All receptors derive from a female donor in good health and CMV-seronegative.

The chain carries TRBV18 and TRBJ2-4; possible D gene TRBD1, 5 bases. CDR3 length: 14 residues. CDR1 and CDR2 from the germline V gene are KGHSH and LQKENI. V was shortened by 2 bases and J by 12 bases, with 17 bases between the two germline ends. DNA of the CDR3: TGTGCCAGCTCACCAGTGGATAGGGGAAGCAGTCAGTACTTC. Protein: CASSPVDRGSSQYF. The full variable domain, rest sourced from reference TRBV18 and TRBJ2-4, is NAGVMQNPRHLVRRRGQEARLRCSPMKGHSHVYWYRQLPEEGLKFMVYLQKENIIDESGMPKERFSAEFPKEGPSILRIQQVVRGDSAAYFCASSPVDRGSSQYFGAGTRLSVL.

The rearrangement links TRBV7-3 to TRBJ2-1; 8 bases agree with TRBD2. This CDR3 is built from 12 residues. Germline V gives CDR1 SGHTA, CDR2 FQGTGA. The V and J ends lost 5 bases and 12 bases, in that order; junction bases with no gene match: 6. The CDR3: CASSHSGETQFF. CDR3 sequence (DNA): TGTGCCAGCAGCCATAGCGGGGAGACGCAGTTCTTC.

The table lists this clone with a few counts. The chain is built from TRBV7-2 and TRBJ1-1; 8 bases map to TRBD1. The germline gives CDR1 SGHTA, CDR2 FQGNSA. The V and J ends lost 4 bases and 4 bases, in that order; junction bases with no gene match: 8. CDR3 length equals 15 residues. The CDR3 reads CASSYYRGYGTEAFF. Written as DNA, the CDR3 is TGTGCCAGCAGCTACTACAGGGGGTATGGCACTGAAGCTTTCTTT. The variable domain in full, with the rest retrieved from reference TRBV7-2 and TRBJ1-1, is GAGVSQSPSNKVTEKGKDVELRCDPISGHTALYWYRQSLGQGLEFLIYFQGNSAPDKSGLPSDRFSAERTGGSVSTLTIQRTQQEDSAVYLCASSYYRGYGTEAFFGQGTRLTVV.

The gene calls are TRBV7-3 and TRBJ1-1, with TRBD1 matching 7 bases. With 5 bases clipped from V and 4 bases from J, the junction kept 7 bases outside the gene matches. The V gene's germline CDR1 is SGHTA and CDR2 FQGTGA. This CDR3 has 14 residues. The CDR3, as DNA: TGTGCCAGCAGCGTGACAGGGTTTGGCACTGAAGCTTTCTTT. Translation: CASSVTGFGTEAFF. Full variable domain (outside the CDR3, taken from reference TRBV7-3 and TRBJ1-1): GAGVSQTPSNKVTEKGKYVELRCDPISGHTALYWYRQSLGQGPEFLIYFQGTGAADDSGLPNDRFFAVRPEGSVSTLKIQRTERGDSAVYLCASSVTGFGTEAFFGQGTRLTVV.

This clone was detected only a few times. The chain employs TRBV29-1 and TRBJ1-1; D may be TRBD1 (5 bases). Germline V gene data show CDR1 as SQVTM and CDR2 as ANQGSEA. Deletions cut 3 bases from V and 0 bases from J, with 8 bases between. The CDR3 covers 13 residues. Here the CDR3 DNA reads TGCAGCGTTGAGGGGGGACTGAACACTGAAGCTTTCTTT. Translation: CSVEGGLNTEAFF.

This clone was counted a single time. The rearrangement links TRBV18 to TRBJ1-2, with TRBD1 identical over 10 bases. Germline V gene lookup returns CDR1 KGHSH and CDR2 LQKENI. The CDR3 length is 16 residues. V shed 3 bases and J 4 bases; nucleotides not matched to a gene: 8. CDR3 protein: CASSPPGQGKVYGYTF. The CDR3 DNA sequence: TGTGCCAGCTCACCCCCGGGACAGGGGAAGGTCTATGGCTACACCTTC.

The chain uses TRBV18 and TRBJ2-3; D is undetermined. Trimming stripped 3 bases from V and 3 bases from J, with 4 bases between. The CDR3 is 12 residues long. The germline gives CDR1 KGHSH, CDR2 LQKENI. CDR3 sequence reads: CASSPKTDTQYF. DNA of the CDR3: TGTGCCAGCTCACCCAAAACAGATACGCAGTATTTT.

The chain recombines TRBV28 with TRBJ2-2; TRBD1 might be the D (5 bases). V dropped 2 bases and J dropped 0 bases, with 7 bases sitting between them. The CDR3 sequence is 15 residues long. The V gene's germline CDR1 is MDHEN and CDR2 SYDVKM. This CDR3 is CASSLGASNTGELFF. CDR3 DNA: TGTGCCAGCAGTTTAGGGGCCTCGAACACCGGGGAGCTGTTTTTT.

The chain links TRBV18 to TRBJ1-5; D is uncertain. CDR1 and CDR2 from the germline V gene are KGHSH and LQKENI. The CDR3 is 13 amino acids. Between the trimmed V and J ends, which lost 3 bases and 5 bases, there was a span of 8 bases. The DNA of the CDR3 is TGTGCCAGCTCACCGGGCTTGGATCAGCCCCAGCATTTT. Its protein product is CASSPGLDQPQHF.

In this sample, this clone turned up a few times. V is TRBV6-5 and J is TRBJ2-5; 8 positions match TRBD2. V dropped 5 bases and J dropped 2; count of bases not matched to a gene: 7. This CDR3 has 15 amino acids. CDR1 and CDR2 (germline): MNHEY, SVGAGI. CDR3 DNA sequence: TGTGCCAGCAGTGGGGCCAGCGGGAGACAAGAGACCCAGTACTTC. Its protein is CASSGASGRQETQYF.

This chain's CDR3 is CATSRDLEAAKKLFF. The CDR3 region has the DNA TGTGCCACCAGCAGAGATCTCGAGGCCGCGAAAAAACTGTTTTTT. The V and J genes are TRBV15 and TRBJ1-4; unclear D gene. V gave up 0 bases and J gave up 9 bases, with 14 bases separating them. The CDR3 length is 15 residues. Germline assignment: CDR1 LNHNV and CDR2 YYDKDF (reference sequence).

The chain recombines TRBV30 with TRBJ1-6; 7 bases are a match to TRBD1. V gave up 7 bases and J gave up 6 bases; unmatched junction bases: 6. Germline V CDR1 and CDR2: GTSNPN, SVGIG (reference sequence). This CDR3 is 13 amino acids long. This CDR3 reads CAYSGQTNSPLHF. CDR3 nucleotides: TGTGCCTACTCGGGACAGACTAATTCACCCCTCCACTTT.

This sequence joins TRBV11-2 and TRBJ2-3; 7 bases fit TRBD2. The germline gives CDR1 SGHAT, CDR2 FQNNGV. The length of the CDR3 is 14 residues. V trimming: 5 bases; J trimming: 3 bases; junction bases outside the gene matches: 5. In DNA, the CDR3 is TGTGCCAGCAGCCCGGGGCGGGAGACAGATACGCAGTATTTT. Its protein product is CASSPGRETDTQYF.

The gene calls are TRBV6-6 and TRBJ2-1; a weak D match, TRBD2 (6 bases). The CDR3 runs to 15 residues. The germline V gene encodes CDR1 MNHNY and CDR2 SVGAGI (reference sequence). V lost 7 bases to trimming and J lost 6 bases, with 19 bases between them. The chain's CDR3 is CASIGGAYRPNEQFF. The CDR3 DNA reads TGTGCCAGCATTGGAGGGGCTTATAGACCCAATGAGCAGTTCTTC.

The chain employs TRBV19 and TRBJ1-1; D might be TRBD1 (6 bases). In germline, CDR1 is LNHDA, CDR2 SQIVND (reference sequence). The CDR3 runs 16 residues. The ends were cut back, 3 bases at V and 0 bases at J, with 14 bases in the middle. The CDR3 spells CASSIPNRVLNTEAFF. CDR3 sequence (DNA): TGTGCCAGTAGTATCCCCAACAGGGTGCTGAACACTGAAGCTTTCTTT.

This clone showed up just a few times. The gene calls are TRBV4-2 and TRBJ2-7; D is perhaps TRBD2 (6 bases). This CDR3 region has 14 residues. Germline V CDR1 and CDR2: LGHNA, YNFKEQ. V was trimmed by 1 base and J by 7 bases, leaving 14 bases between them. The CDR3 loop is CASSQVAAGLEQYF. The CDR3 DNA follows: TGTGCCAGCAGCCAAGTAGCGGCCGGTCTTGAGCAGTACTTC.

The chain employs TRBV18 and TRBJ2-2, with 10 positions matching TRBD2. The V gene end was trimmed by 2 bases and the J gene end by 3 bases; junction bases not matched to a gene: 9. CDR3 size: 18 residues. Germline-derived CDR1 and CDR2 are KGHSH and LQKENI. This chain's CDR3 is CASSPIPSSGSYTGELFF. Here the CDR3 DNA reads TGTGCCAGCTCACCAATCCCCTCTAGCGGGAGTTACACCGGGGAGCTGTTTTTT.

There are a few counts of this clone. This chain connects TRBV2 to TRBJ1-2; D is uncertain. The germline CDR1 and CDR2 sequences are SNHLY and FYNNEI. CDR3 length equals 12 residues. V lost 4 bases, J lost 7 bases, and 10 bases lay in between. CDR3 sequence (DNA): TGTGCCAGCAGTGGCGTCACTGGTGGCTACACCTTC. Translation: CASSGVTGGYTF.

A single count supports this clone. This chain connects TRBV30 to TRBJ2-1, with 9 bases that match TRBD2. V shed 1 base and J 4 bases; nucleotides not matched to a gene: 11. This CDR3 spans 17 amino acids. Germline V gives CDR1 GTSNPN, CDR2 SVGIG (reference sequence). CDR3: CAWSEGPGTSRYNEQFF. The CDR3 region has the DNA TGTGCCTGGAGTGAGGGTCCCGGGACTAGCAGGTACAATGAGCAGTTCTTC.

This clone appeared once. The chain joins TRBV10-2 to TRBJ2-1; D gene ambiguous. V dropped 5 bases and J dropped 3 bases, with 8 bases sitting between them. The length of the CDR3 is 13 residues. Per the germline V gene, CDR1 is WSHSY and CDR2 is SAAADI. For the CDR3, the DNA is TGCGCCAGCAGTCCGACACGCTACAATGAGCAGTTCTTC. It translates to CASSPTRYNEQFF.

V usage is TRBV6-1 and J usage is TRBJ1-1; tentative D call: TRBD1 (6 bases). Trimming removed 1 base at V and 0 bases at J, with 12 bases between. Germline V lookup: CDR1 MNHNS, CDR2 SASEGT. The CDR3 consists of 16 residues. The CDR3 region is CASSEGEGTLNTEAFF. The CDR3 region has the DNA TGTGCCAGCAGTGAAGGGGAAGGGACACTGAACACTGAAGCTTTCTTT.

The chain joins TRBV5-1 to TRBJ2-7; D is ambiguous. Germline CDR1 SGHRS, CDR2 YFSETQ. Trimming cost V 0 bases and J 4 bases, with 8 bases left between them. The CDR3 covers 13 residues. This CDR3 is CASSLGTYYEQYF. CDR3 nucleotides: TGCGCCAGCAGCTTGGGCACCTATTACGAGCAGTACTTC.

The chain combines TRBV30 with TRBJ1-2; D is uncertain. The ends were cut back, 2 bases at V and 8 bases at J, with 12 bases in the middle. The CDR3 is made up of 12 amino acids. Per germline, CDR1 GTSNPN and CDR2 SVGIG (reference sequence). CDR3 protein: CAWSRAGGGYTF. The CDR3 DNA follows: TGTGCCTGGAGTAGGGCTGGAGGCGGCTACACCTTC.

The V gene is TRBV6-1, the J gene TRBJ2-2; 12 nucleotides line up with TRBD2. The CDR3 has 15 amino acids. Germline loops: CDR1 MNHNS, CDR2 SASEGT. Losses at the gene ends were 6 bases for V and 5 bases for J; bases not matched to a gene: 4. The CDR3 DNA reads as TGTGCCAGCAGGAGACTAGCGGGAGAAACCGGGGAGCTGTTTTTT. Encoded protein: CASRRLAGETGELFF.